This record concerns one TCR beta chain sequence. Ten or more counts support this clonotype. Its antigen is not yet known. The record has no base qualities; no much larger clone is one base away. The record originates from a study of neurological immune-mediated disorders (dated by TCRdb to the late 2010s). For context, the study as a whole: Using UMI-based sequencing, the study compared peripheral blood TCR-beta repertoires from patients with HTLV-I-associated myelopathy (HAM/TSP), patients with multiple sclerosis, and healthy controls. Of the approximately 65 subjects in the cohort, about 14 were HAM/TSP patients, some 34 were multiple sclerosis patients, and some 20 were healthy controls. Longitudinal samples, technical triplicates and paired sorted CD4+ and CD8+ T-cell subsets, alongside PBMC samples, were included among the 106 TCR-beta libraries.

cDNA was synthesized by template-switch 5'RACE using a primer carrying a 10-nucleotide random unique molecular identifier by which each TCR transcript was tagged. Every sequencing run covered 15-18 subjects and yielded more than 180 million TCR-beta sequences. The RNeasy kit was used to extract total RNA. The KAPA Real-time Library Amplification kit was used to amplify TCR-beta VDJ regions with primers targeting the TCR constant region and the 5'RACE anchor. A first PCR added sample indexes and Illumina adaptors, after which a second PCR increased the library yield. After purification with Ampure beads, the TCR product of roughly 650 bp was size-selected on a 2% E-gel SizeSelection system. Library quality was checked on a Bioanalyzer, concentration was measured with Qubit, and libraries were quantified with the Kapa Library Quantification kit before pooling. An Illumina HiSeq 2500 sequenced the libraries paired-end 2 x 150 bp. To increase sequence diversity, roughly 24-32% phiX was spiked into each library pool. Turning to the authors' computational methods: The quality-filtered reads were processed with the UMI-based MiGEC pipeline, whose error correction step removed more than 80% of the raw TCR sequences. VDJ genes were aligned to IMGT germline references, and each clonotype was defined by a unique CDR3 amino acid sequence together with V-J genes. Clonal expansion, Shannon diversity, and CDR3 relatedness (CalcPairwiseDistances, ClusterSamples) were evaluated with VDJtools, and phylogenetic trees were built with CLCbio workbench. Using coefficient-of-variation modelling across technical triplicates, the study counted a clone as expanded if it had at least 8 unique UMIs. The public reads were reanalyzed by TCRdb: fastp trimming at Q25, MiXCR alignment, in-frame beta chains only. CDR3 protein duplicates are merged, each entry listing the most common genes and DNA. These V and J calls originate from TCRdb's pipeline instead of the authors' own analysis. This sample holds some 77,000 distinct CDR3 sequences; around 9.9% were observed only once. Around 1.7% of the sample is held by the ten biggest clonotypes.

CDR1 and CDR2, per the germline V gene (reference sequence), are DFQATT and SNEGSKA. Relative to germline, V is 6 bases shorter and J is 8 bases shorter, with 19 bases between their ends. From cysteine to phenylalanine, the CDR3 is 13 amino acids long. The retained sequence is limited to the CDR3, 39 bases, with the frame set at the first base. What the study reported, not specific to this receptor: The highest TCR clonal expansion was observed in HAM/TSP patients, whereas the lowest was observed in MS patients, even when compared with healthy controls. Across subjects, expanded clones never shared an identical CDR3 amino acid sequence, which suggests that the TCR-beta repertoires in every group were private.

The healthy controls were volunteers from a blood bank in Maryland, USA. Unsorted PBMC libraries were generated from 2 million PBMCs stored in RNAlater at -80 °C until RNA extraction. Peripheral blood was subjected to Ficoll-Hypaque density gradient centrifugation to isolate PBMCs, which were then cryopreserved in liquid nitrogen. Rearrangement joined TRBV20-1 to TRBJ1-2; the D segment cannot be called with confidence. Sequencing was performed on PBMCs. This receptor was identified in a man aged 45 to 65 in good health. The base sequence is TGCAGTGCAGAGGCAGGAACCTTGGAAGGCTACACCTTC. The resulting protein is CSAEAGTLEGYTF.